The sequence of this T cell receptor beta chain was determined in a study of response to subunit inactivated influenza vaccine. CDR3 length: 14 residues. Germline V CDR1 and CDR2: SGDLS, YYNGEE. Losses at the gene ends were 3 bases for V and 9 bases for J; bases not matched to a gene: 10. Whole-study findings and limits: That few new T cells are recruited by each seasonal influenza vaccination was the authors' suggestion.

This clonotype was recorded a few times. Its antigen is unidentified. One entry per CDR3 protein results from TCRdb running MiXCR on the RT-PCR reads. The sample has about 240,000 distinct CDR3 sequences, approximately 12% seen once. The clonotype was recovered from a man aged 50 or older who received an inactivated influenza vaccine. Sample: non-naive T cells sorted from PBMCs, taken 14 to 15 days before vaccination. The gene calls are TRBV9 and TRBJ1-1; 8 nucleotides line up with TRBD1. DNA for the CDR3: TGTGCCAGCAGCGACCTTTCAGGGGGCGCGAAAGCTTTCTTT. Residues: CASSDLSGGAKAFF.